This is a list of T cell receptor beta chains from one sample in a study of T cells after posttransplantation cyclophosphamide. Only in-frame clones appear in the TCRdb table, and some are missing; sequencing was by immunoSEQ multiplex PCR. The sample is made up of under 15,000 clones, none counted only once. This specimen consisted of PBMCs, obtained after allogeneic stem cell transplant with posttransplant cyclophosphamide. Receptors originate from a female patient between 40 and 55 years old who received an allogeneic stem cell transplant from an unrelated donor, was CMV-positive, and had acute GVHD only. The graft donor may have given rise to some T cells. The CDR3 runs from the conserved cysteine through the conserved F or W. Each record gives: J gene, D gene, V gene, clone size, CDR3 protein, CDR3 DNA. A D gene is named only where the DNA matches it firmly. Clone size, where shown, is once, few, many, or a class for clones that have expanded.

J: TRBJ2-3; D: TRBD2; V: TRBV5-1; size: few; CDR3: CASSLAASGDADTQYF; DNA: TGCGCCAGCAGCTTGGCGGCTAGCGGGGACGCAGATACGCAGTATTTT
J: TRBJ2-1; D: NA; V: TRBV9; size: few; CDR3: CASSVVAGFNNEQFF; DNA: TGTGCCAGCAGCGTAGTGGCGGGGTTTAACAATGAGCAGTTCTTC
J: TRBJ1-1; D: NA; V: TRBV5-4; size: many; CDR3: CASSFSPNTEAFF; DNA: TGTGCCAGCAGCTTCTCTCCGAACACTGAAGCTTTCTTT
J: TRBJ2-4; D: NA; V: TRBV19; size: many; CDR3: CASSYGQKNIQYF; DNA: TGTGCCAGTAGCTACGGACAGAAAAACATTCAGTACTTC
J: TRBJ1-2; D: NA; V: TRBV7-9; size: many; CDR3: CASSSLGQGFYGYTF; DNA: TGTGCCAGCAGCTCCTTAGGGCAGGGGTTCTATGGCTACACCTTC
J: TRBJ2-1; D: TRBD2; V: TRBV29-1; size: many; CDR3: CSVEAHGTTFGVEQFF; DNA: TGCAGCGTTGAAGCCCACGGGACTACATTCGGGGTTGAGCAGTTCTTC
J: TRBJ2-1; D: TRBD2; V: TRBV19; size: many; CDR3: CASMTSGTYNEQFF; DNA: TGTGCCAGTATGACTAGCGGCACTTACAATGAGCAGTTCTTC
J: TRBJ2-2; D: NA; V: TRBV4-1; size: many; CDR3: CASSQALPRGNTGELFF; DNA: TGCGCCAGCAGCCAAGCCCTCCCCAGGGGGAACACCGGGGAGCTGTTTTTT
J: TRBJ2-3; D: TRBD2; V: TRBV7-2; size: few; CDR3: CASSLGTSGGTDAQYF; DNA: TGTGCCAGCAGCCTTGGGACTAGCGGGGGCACAGATGCGCAGTATTTT
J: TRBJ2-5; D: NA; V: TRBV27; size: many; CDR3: CASSLSVLQLKETQYF; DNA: TGTGCCAGCAGTTTATCAGTATTGCAGTTAAAAGAGACCCAGTACTTC
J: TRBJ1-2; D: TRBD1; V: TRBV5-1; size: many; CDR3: CASSLETGTNYGYTF; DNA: TGCGCCAGCAGCTTGGAGACAGGGACCAACTATGGCTACACCTTC
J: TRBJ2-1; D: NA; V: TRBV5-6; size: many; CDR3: CASSLRYYNEQFF; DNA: TGTGCCAGCAGCTTGCGTTACTACAATGAGCAGTTCTTC
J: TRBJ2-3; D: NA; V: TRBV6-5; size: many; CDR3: CASSYYPLEETQYF; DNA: TGTGCCAGCAGTTACTACCCCTTAGAAGAGACGCAGTATTTT
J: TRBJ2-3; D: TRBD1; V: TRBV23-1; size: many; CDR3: CASSHGTVCTDTQYF; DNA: TGCGCCAGCAGTCACGGGACAGTATGCACAGATACGCAGTATTTT
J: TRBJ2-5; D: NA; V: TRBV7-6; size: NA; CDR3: CASSPLQGGSETQYF; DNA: TGTGCCAGCAGCCCCCTTCAGGGGGGATCAGAGACCCAGTACTTC
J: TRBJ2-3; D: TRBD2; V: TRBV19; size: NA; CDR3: CASTPLAGTDTQYF; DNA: TGTGCCAGTACCCCCCTAGCGGGGACAGATACGCAGTATTTT
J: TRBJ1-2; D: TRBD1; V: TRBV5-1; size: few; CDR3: CASSPRQGGNYGYTF; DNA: TGCGCCAGCAGCCCCCGACAGGGGGGGAACTATGGCTACACCTTC
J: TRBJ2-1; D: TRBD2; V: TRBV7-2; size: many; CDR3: CASSTRTSNEQFF; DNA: TGTGCCAGCAGCACACGGACTAGCAATGAGCAGTTCTTC
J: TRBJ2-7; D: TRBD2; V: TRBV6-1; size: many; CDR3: CASSEFSGLAAYEQYF; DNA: TGTGCCAGCAGTGAATTTTCAGGACTAGCGGCCTACGAGCAGTACTTC
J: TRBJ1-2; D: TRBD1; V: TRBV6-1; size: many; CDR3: CASSRTGNDGYTF; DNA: TGTGCCAGCAGTCGGACAGGGAATGACGGCTACACCTTC
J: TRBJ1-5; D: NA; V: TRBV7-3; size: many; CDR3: CASSPAASNQPQHF; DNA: TGTGCCAGCAGTCCCGCGGCAAGCAATCAGCCCCAGCATTTT
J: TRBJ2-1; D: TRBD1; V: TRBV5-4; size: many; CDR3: CASSSPGQGARGEQFF; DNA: TGTGCCAGCAGCTCACCGGGACAGGGGGCGCGGGGTGAGCAGTTCTTC
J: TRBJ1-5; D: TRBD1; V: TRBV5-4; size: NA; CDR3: CASSQDLSGGKPQHF; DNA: TGTGCCAGCAGCCAAGATTTGTCAGGGGGCAAGCCCCAGCATTTT
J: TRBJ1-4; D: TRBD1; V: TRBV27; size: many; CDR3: CATKKGAWEKLFF; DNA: TGTGCCACCAAAAAGGGGGCATGGGAAAAACTGTTTTTT
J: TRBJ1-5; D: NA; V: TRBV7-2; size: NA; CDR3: CASSLEVAGHSNQPQHF; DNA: TGTGCCAGCAGCTTAGAAGTGGCAGGACATAGCAATCAGCCCCAGCATTTT
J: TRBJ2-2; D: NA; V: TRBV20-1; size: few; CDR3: CSARDLEELFF; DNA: TGCAGTGCTAGAGATCTAGAGGAGCTGTTTTTT
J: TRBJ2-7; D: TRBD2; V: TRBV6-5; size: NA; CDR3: CASRKGLAGDYEQYF; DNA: TGTGCCAGCAGAAAAGGACTAGCGGGTGATTACGAGCAGTACTTC
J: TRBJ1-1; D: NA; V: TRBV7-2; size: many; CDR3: CASSLIPSAVAFF; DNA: TGTGCCAGCAGCTTAATCCCGTCCGCGGTGGCTTTCTTT